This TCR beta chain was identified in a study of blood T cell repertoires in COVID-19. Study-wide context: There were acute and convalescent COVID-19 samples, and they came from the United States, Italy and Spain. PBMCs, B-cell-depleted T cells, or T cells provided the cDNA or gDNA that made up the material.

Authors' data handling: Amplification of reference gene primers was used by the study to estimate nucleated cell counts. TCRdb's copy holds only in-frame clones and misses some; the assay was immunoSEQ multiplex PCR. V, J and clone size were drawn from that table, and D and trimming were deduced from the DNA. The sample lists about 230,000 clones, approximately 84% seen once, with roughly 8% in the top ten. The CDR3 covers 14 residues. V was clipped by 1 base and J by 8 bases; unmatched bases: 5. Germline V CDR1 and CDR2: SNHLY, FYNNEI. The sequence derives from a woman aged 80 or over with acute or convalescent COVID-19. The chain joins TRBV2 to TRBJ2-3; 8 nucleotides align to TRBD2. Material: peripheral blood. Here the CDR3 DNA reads TGTGCCAGCAGTGAAGGGACTAGCTCGGGTACGCAGTATTTT. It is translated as CASSEGTSSGTQYF.